In its sample, the clone carrying this T cell receptor (beta chain) was seen a few times. No antigen is known for it. The sample comes from a study of human T cells and chemical hapten exposure. Study details: Donors were sensitized with 2% DPC on the upper inner arm. Study-level results: With patch test score, the counts of PT1 expanded TCRs showed a positive correlation. Expanded TCRs were compared with controls, and the expanded TCRs formed significantly more large CDR3 similarity clusters.

Sample time point: patch test 2, 6 weeks after DPC sensitization. Described treatment: therapeutic diphenylcyclopropenone sensitization with weekly scalp DPC. In germline, CDR1 is MNHNS, CDR2 SASEGT. This CDR3 has 11 residues. V was shortened by 6 bases and J by 4 bases, with 4 bases between the two germline ends. TCRdb used MiXCR to reprocess the RACE reads, holding one entry per CDR3 protein. Of roughly 52,000 distinct CDR3 sequences listed, about a tenth are singletons. This material consisted of whole blood, taken in connection with sensitization to the hapten diphenylcyclopropenone (DPC). The TCR sequence derives from a woman aged 45-60 years with alopecia areata. Some clones in this sample may be carry-over from other donors' samples. The chain combines TRBV6-1 with TRBJ2-1; D is unresolved. The CDR3 reads CASRTYNEQFF. The CDR3 region has the DNA TGTGCCAGCAGGACGTACAATGAGCAGTTCTTC.